The 7 T cell receptor beta chains below were found in one sample sequenced in a study of blood T cell repertoires in COVID-19. This table comes from immunoSEQ multiplex PCR, and its TCRdb copy is limited to in-frame clones, with some not included. Here the sample spans around 220,000 clones, less than 90% being singletons. What was sequenced was peripheral blood. These receptors came from a man in his forties with active or convalescent COVID-19.

V is TRBV20-1 and J is TRBJ1-5, with D maybe TRBD1 (5 bases). Germline lookup yields CDR1 DFQATT and CDR2 SNEGSKA (reference sequence). V was cut by 3 bases and J by 4 bases, with 10 bases left in between. The CDR3 is 13 residues long. CDR3: CSASRQGNQPQHF. Written as DNA, the CDR3 is TGCAGTGCTAGTAGGCAGGGAAATCAGCCCCAGCATTTT.

V and J are TRBV18 and TRBJ2-2; TRBD1 matches at 7 bases. The CDR3 covers 15 residues. V dropped 3 bases and J dropped 2; count of bases not matched to a gene: 3. Germline V gives CDR1 KGHSH, CDR2 LQKENI. The CDR3 is CASSPGQTNTGELFF. CDR3 DNA sequence: TGTGCCAGCTCACCGGGACAGACTAACACCGGGGAGCTGTTTTTT.

J is TRBJ2-2 and V is TRBV3-1 (or the pseudogene TRBV3-2); tentative D call: TRBD2 (6 bases). Germline V gene lookup returns CDR1 LGHDT and CDR2 YNNKEL (reference sequence). V lost 5 bases, J lost 1 base, and 11 bases lay in between. The CDR3 totals 15 residues. The CDR3 here is CASSFLGGNTGELFF. The CDR3 DNA is TGTGCCAGCAGCTTCCTCGGGGGGAACACCGGGGAGCTGTTTTTT.

The chain employs TRBV6-2 or TRBV6-3 and TRBJ1-5; 9 nucleotides agree with TRBD1. With V trimmed by 4 bases and J by 0 bases, 10 bases remained unmatched. This CDR3 has 18 residues. In germline, CDR1 is MNHEY, CDR2 SVGEGT. The CDR3 region has the DNA TGTGCCAGCAGTTGGAATCCAGACAGGGGGGATAGCAATCAGCCCCAGCATTTT. This codes for CASSWNPDRGDSNQPQHF.

This rearrangement joins TRBV28 to TRBJ2-4; D not certain. Deletions cut 2 bases from V and 1 base from J, with 6 bases between. Germline V gene lookup returns CDR1 MDHEN and CDR2 SYDVKM. The CDR3 loop spans 14 amino acids. CDR3 protein: CASSLNWAKNIQYF. For the CDR3, the DNA is TGTGCCAGCAGTTTAAACTGGGCCAAAAACATTCAGTACTTC.

The genes are TRBV29-1 and TRBJ1-1; D ambiguous. CDR3 size: 10 residues. The V and J ends lost 4 bases and 7 bases respectively, with 7 bases between them. Germline V lookup: CDR1 SQVTM, CDR2 ANQGSEA. The CDR3 region is CSVVSVEAFF. The CDR3 nucleotides are TGCAGCGTTGTAAGCGTTGAAGCTTTCTTT.

The chain recombines TRBV28 with TRBJ2-3; no reliable D call. CDR3 length equals 16 residues. From germline, CDR1 is MDHEN and CDR2 SYDVKM. Trimming removed 7 bases at V and 1 base at J, with 18 bases between. The CDR3 sequence: CASIPPGVSGTDTQYF. CDR3 in DNA: TGTGCCAGCATCCCACCAGGTGTTTCGGGCACAGATACGCAGTATTTT.